A single sample is the source of the 25 T cell receptor beta chains below, sequenced in a study of T cells in women clearing cervical HPV infection. Sequencing was performed with immunoSEQ multiplex PCR; in TCRdb, only in-frame clones are kept and a portion is missing. The specimen's table records roughly 35,000 clones. The source material was blood buffy coat. The receptors here all came from a woman aged 18 to 75 with a cervical HPV16 infection that either progressed to CIN3+ or cleared (not recorded which).

With respect to this clone: The read stops 3 residues short of the end of the CDR3; the missing end is completed from the germline J gene. V gene TRBV20-1 combines with J gene TRBJ2-7; D is uncertain. The V end was cut by 1 base, the J end by 2 bases, with 9 bases between. Germline V gives CDR1 DFQATT, CDR2 SNEGSKA (reference sequence). There are 13 residues in the CDR3. CDR3 bases read: TGCAGTGCTAGAGGTGCCCCTACCTACGAG. This sequence encodes CSARGAPTYE. The entire CDR3 protein is CSARGAPTYEQYF.

A note on this clone: The read ends 3 residues before the CDR3 terminus; that terminus is restored from the germline J gene. The V gene is TRBV4-1, the J gene TRBJ2-3, with TRBD2 identical over 8 bases. Germline V CDR1 and CDR2: MGHRA, YSYEKL. This CDR3 has 14 residues. Losses at the gene ends were 1 base for V and 3 bases for J; bases not matched to a gene: 0. The CDR3 bases that were read are TGCGCCAGCAGCCAAGCGGGGGGGACAGATACG. The encoded protein is CASSQAGGTDT. The entire CDR3 is CASSQAGGTDTQYF.

As regards this clone: The DNA ends 3 residues before the CDR3 does, and the rest of the CDR3 is filled in from the germline J gene. The V and J genes are TRBV18 and TRBJ2-7, with 9 bases aligning to TRBD1. Germline CDR1 and CDR2: KGHSH and LQKENI. V lost 3 bases, J lost 4 bases, and 4 bases stayed unmatched. The CDR3 spans 14 residues. CDR3 bases read: TGTGCCAGCTCACCGGGACAGGGATTATACGAG. It yields the protein CASSPGQGLYE. The whole CDR3 is CASSPGQGLYEQYF.

Of note for this clone: Coverage ceases 3 residues before the CDR3 finishes, and the germline J gene fills in the end. The chain has TRBV12-3 or TRBV12-4 and TRBJ1-4; TRBD1 is a possible D gene (6 bases). The CDR3 extends over 14 amino acids. Trimming left V 6 bases short and J 8 bases short, with 16 bases between. CDR3 loop: CASSSSGQWEKLFF. The sequenced CDR3 bases are TGTGCCAGCAGCTCGTCGGGACAATGGGAAAAA.

A word on this clone: Read coverage stops 3 residues before the CDR3 terminus; the germline J gene supplies the remainder. This rearrangement joins TRBV7-2 to TRBJ2-5; D is undetermined. Germline V gene lookup returns CDR1 SGHTA and CDR2 FQGNSA. V was trimmed by 2 bases and J by 5 bases, leaving 9 bases between them. CDR3 length equals 13 residues. The sequenced part of the CDR3 DNA is TGTGCCAGCAGCTTAACAGTAGGGGAGACC. Translation gives CASSLTVGET. The CDR3 in full is CASSLTVGETQYF.

Turning to this clone: The observed sequence ends 3 residues before the CDR3 terminus, with the missing tail filled in from the germline J gene. V usage is TRBV5-1 and J usage is TRBJ2-1, with 8 positions matching TRBD2. The CDR3 has 16 residues. The trim removed 4 bases at V and 9 bases at J, leaving 15 bases unmatched. Germline V gene lookup returns CDR1 SGHRS and CDR2 YFSETQ. CDR3 DNA, as far as it was read: TGCGCCAGCAGCGAGACGCAGCGGGGTGCGGGGGGTGAG. Its translation: CASSETQRGAGGE. The whole CDR3 is CASSETQRGAGGEQFF.

Note on this clone: The CDR3 extends 3 residues past the end of the read, so its final part is completed from the germline J gene. This rearrangement joins TRBV6-2 or TRBV6-3 to TRBJ2-6; the D gene is possibly TRBD1 (6 bases). This CDR3 is 15 amino acids long. Trimming shortened V by 9 bases and J by 0 bases, and 12 bases separated the two germline ends. Germline CDR1 MNHEY, CDR2 SVGEGT. The sequenced CDR3 bases are TGTGCCAGTAACAGGGATATCTCTGGGGCCAACGTC. Residues: CASNRDISGANV. The whole CDR3 protein is CASNRDISGANVLTF.

Comment on this clone: The read ends 3 residues shy of where the CDR3 ends; the end is completed using the germline J gene. The genes are TRBV20-1 and TRBJ2-1; 7 bases align to TRBD2. The germline CDR1 and CDR2 sequences are DFQATT and SNEGSKA (reference sequence). J gave up 6 bases and V 7 bases, and 9 bases lay outside the gene matches. The CDR3 consists of 13 residues. The part of the CDR3 DNA that was read is TGCAGTGTCAAGGGACTATCTCTCAATGAG. Residues: CSVKGLSLNE. The whole CDR3 sequence is CSVKGLSLNEQFF.

In regard to this clone: From the germline J gene comes the end of the CDR3, since the read stops 3 residues before it. This chain links TRBV7-2 with TRBJ1-2; perhaps TRBD1 as D (6 bases). V lost 5 bases to trimming and J lost 3 bases, with 13 bases between them. The germline V gene has CDR1 SGHTA and CDR2 FQGNSA. This CDR3 is built from 14 residues. The CDR3 is CASSRVAGDYGYTF. The CDR3 bases that were read are TGTGCCAGCAGCCGAGTTGCAGGGGACTATGGC.

In regard to this clone: The read falls 3 residues short of the CDR3 end, and the missing part is taken from the germline J gene. The chain recombines TRBV6-2 or TRBV6-3 with TRBJ2-2, with D tentatively TRBD2 (5 bases). Trimming stripped 2 bases from V and 7 bases from J, with 14 bases between. Germline assignment: CDR1 MNHEY and CDR2 SVGEGT. CDR3 length equals 15 residues. Partial CDR3 DNA: TGTGCCAGCAGTTACCTGGGTCCAGAGGGCGGGGAG. Amino acids: CASSYLGPEGGE. The whole CDR3 sequence reads CASSYLGPEGGELFF.

CDR3 bases read: TGTGCCAGCAGTGAAGGGACTGCCCGGGAGACC. Its protein is CASSEGTARET. The complete CDR3 reads CASSEGTARETQYF. The V call is TRBV2, the J call TRBJ2-5, with D possibly matching TRBD2 (5 bases). The read comes to an end 3 residues before the CDR3 does, leaving the germline J gene to fill in the end. This CDR3 comprises 14 residues. Germline loops: CDR1 SNHLY, CDR2 FYNNEI. The V end lost 1 base, the J end lost 5 bases, and 11 bases lay between the germline ends.

About this clone itself: The CDR3 end is not reached by the read, which stops 3 residues before it; the germline J gene fills it in. The chain employs TRBV19 and TRBJ2-3; 9 nucleotides line up with TRBD2. V shed 1 base and J 5 bases; nucleotides not matched to a gene: 13. This CDR3 comprises 18 residues. Per germline, CDR1 LNHDA and CDR2 SQIVND (reference sequence). The CDR3 loop reads CASSIGQSGRPRGDTQYF. CDR3 DNA, as far as it was read: TGTGCCAGTAGTATAGGGCAGAGCGGGAGGCCTCGGGGAGATACG.

Comment on this clone: The observed sequence ends 3 residues before the CDR3 terminus, with the missing tail filled in from the germline J gene. The rearrangement joins TRBV2 to TRBJ1-2; tentative D call: TRBD1 (6 bases). Per germline, CDR1 SNHLY and CDR2 FYNNEI. This CDR3 is 15 amino acids long. The sequenced CDR3 bases are TGTGCCAGCAGGGCGGACAGAATCTACACGGAGGGC. Translation gives CASRADRIYTEG. The entire CDR3 is CASRADRIYTEGYTF.

Of note for this clone: The CDR3 end is not reached by the read, which stops 3 residues before it; the germline J gene fills it in. The chain joins TRBV7-9 to TRBJ1-2, with a weak D call TRBD1 (6 bases). Per germline, CDR1 SEHNR and CDR2 FQNEAQ (reference sequence). CDR3 size: 13 residues. Trimming took off 9 bases at V and 7 bases at J, with 18 bases between the two ends. The CDR3 reads CARGGVGTSGYTF. The DNA read from the CDR3 is TGTGCCAGGGGGGGGGTCGGGACATCTGGC.

On this clone: Sequencing ends 3 residues short of the CDR3 end; the germline J gene provides the rest. The chain has TRBV5-6 and TRBJ1-2; D gene ambiguous. CDR1 SGHDT and CDR2 YYEEEE come from the germline V gene. The V end lost 2 bases, the J end lost 7 bases, and 9 bases lay between the germline ends. The CDR3 contains 12 residues. CDR3 sequence: CASSLFPSGYTF. The CDR3 bases that were read are TGTGCCAGCAGCTTATTCCCGTCTGGC.

For this clone: The read falls 3 residues short of the CDR3 end, and the missing part is taken from the germline J gene. This rearrangement joins TRBV7-3 to TRBJ2-5; a weak D match, TRBD1 (5 bases). Trimming took 2 bases from V and 4 from J, leaving 14 bases between them. There are 15 residues in the CDR3. Germline CDR1 SGHTA, CDR2 FQGTGA. The DNA read from the CDR3 is TGTGCCAGCAGCTTACAGGACACCTCGGGAGAGACC. It specifies CASSLQDTSGET. The full CDR3 is CASSLQDTSGETQYF.

To note about this clone: Coverage ceases 3 residues before the CDR3 finishes, and the germline J gene fills in the end. The chain is built from TRBV2 and TRBJ1-5; weak D call: TRBD1 (6 bases). The CDR3 is 13 amino acids. Germline V gives CDR1 SNHLY, CDR2 FYNNEI. Trimming removed 6 bases at V and 6 bases at J, with 12 bases between. CDR3 in amino acids: CASSGGTSQPQHF. The CDR3 bases that were read are TGTGCCAGCAGCGGGGGGACATCTCAGCCC.

Points on this clone: The read ends 3 residues early relative to the CDR3; the germline J gene fills the gap. The J gene is TRBJ2-3, the V gene TRBV10-3; perhaps TRBD1 as D (5 bases). Germline V gene sequence: CDR1 ENHRY, CDR2 SYGVKD. V lost 0 bases and J lost 4, with 8 bases in between. This CDR3 has 14 residues. CDR3 region: CAISESLGPDTQYF. The part of the CDR3 DNA that was read is TGTGCCATCAGTGAGTCGCTGGGGCCAGATACG.

A note on this clone: The CDR3 end is not reached by the read, which stops 3 residues before it; the germline J gene fills it in. This chain connects TRBV6-2 or TRBV6-3 to TRBJ2-1; weak D call: TRBD2 (6 bases). This CDR3 spans 13 amino acids. CDR1 is MNHEY, CDR2 SVGEGT, per germline. Trimming cost V 0 bases and J 8 bases, with 8 bases left between them. CDR3 bases read: TGTGCCAGCAGTTACTCTGGGGGGTATGAG. Translation: CASSYSGGYE. The whole CDR3 sequence reads CASSYSGGYEQFF.

The CDR3 here is CSARIPGQKINSPLFF. CDR3 DNA, as far as it was read: TGCAGTGCTAGAATTCCGGGACAGAAAATTAATTCACCG. This sequence joins TRBV20-1 and TRBJ2-2; TRBD1 matches 7 bases. The read halts 3 residues ahead of the CDR3 end, with the missing end drawn from the germline J gene. Germline loops: CDR1 DFQATT, CDR2 SNEGSKA (reference sequence). This CDR3 is 16 amino acids long.

Regarding this clone: The read terminates 3 residues ahead of where the CDR3 ends, so the germline J gene completes it. J is TRBJ2-3 and V is TRBV27; D call uncertain. This CDR3 is 13 amino acids long. Germline V gene lookup returns CDR1 MNHEY and CDR2 SMNVEV (reference sequence). Trimming cost V 10 bases and J 0 bases, with 11 bases left between them. The sequenced part of the CDR3 DNA is TGTGCCATCAAGGCGACTAGCACAGATACG. Amino acids: CAIKATSTDT. Given in full, the CDR3 is CAIKATSTDTQYF.

Judged by frequency, this clone is medium-sized. The CDR3 is cut off 3 residues early in the read; its end comes from the germline J gene. The genes are TRBV4-2 and TRBJ1-1, with 12 bases aligning to TRBD1. V was pared by 4 bases and J by 1 base, with 16 bases of the junction left unmatched. Germline assignment: CDR1 LGHNA and CDR2 YNFKEQ. The CDR3 consists of 20 residues. The CDR3 bases that were read are TGTGCCAGCAGCCCTCCTCTGTTCGGGACAGGGGGCGCTTGGAACACTGAA. As protein: CASSPPLFGTGGAWNTE. The CDR3 reads in full as CASSPPLFGTGGAWNTEAFF.

Notes on this clone: The read halts 3 residues ahead of the CDR3 end, with the missing end drawn from the germline J gene. The chain couples TRBV7-2 to TRBJ2-1, with no clear D. CDR1 SGHTA and CDR2 FQGNSA come from the germline V gene. The CDR3 extends over 14 amino acids. Trimming pared 5 bases from V and 5 bases from J, leaving 13 bases between. CDR3 bases read: TGTGCCAGCAGCCGCCTGATGGCGGACAATGAG. It encodes CASSRLMADNE. The entire CDR3 protein is CASSRLMADNEQFF.

On this clone itself: Distinct nucleotide sequences in the sample also encode this CDR3. The part of the CDR3 DNA that was read is TGTGCCAGCTCCCCCCCGGGCCTAGCGGGGGGGGATGAG. It codes for CASSPPGLAGGDE. The whole CDR3 region reads CASSPPGLAGGDEQFF. The chain carries TRBV18 and TRBJ2-1; 12 nucleotides line up with TRBD2. With the read ending 3 residues before the CDR3 end, the germline J gene is used to fill in that end. This CDR3 is built from 16 residues. The germline gives CDR1 KGHSH, CDR2 LQKENI. With V trimmed by 6 bases and J by 8 bases, 11 bases remained unmatched.

In regard to this clone: The read halts 3 residues ahead of the CDR3 end, with the missing end drawn from the germline J gene. This chain links TRBV7-9 with TRBJ2-1; TRBD1 aligns across 9 bases. The CDR3 length is 15 residues. Germline-derived CDR1 and CDR2 are SEHNR and FQNEAQ (reference sequence). The ends lost 3 bases at V and 5 bases at J; junction bases unmatched: 5. The CDR3 here is CASSFDGTGNNEQFF. CDR3 DNA, as far as it was read: TGTGCCAGCAGCTTCGACGGGACAGGGAACAATGAG.